This T cell receptor (beta chain) is drawn from a study of T cells in Graves' hyperthyroidism and ophthalmopathy. Regarding the study as a whole: Blood also held most thyroid clonotypes expanded beyond 0.001.

RNA transcripts gave rise to amplified TCR beta CDR3 regions. The study used the HTBI primer set for a first-round RT-PCR of the TCR CDR3. TCRdb redid the calling of the multiplex PCR reads with MiXCR, one entry per CDR3 protein. Seen here are 300,000 to 450,000 distinct CDR3 sequences, roughly 25% observed once, and the top ten hold less than 75%. In its sample, this clonotype was seen many times. Its target is not known. It was considered stable Graves' hyperthyroidism when ophthalmopathy did not progress within 18 months. Exclusions: uncontrolled infection, other autoimmune disease, pregnancy, lactation. The germline V and J ends were trimmed by 5 bases and 0 bases, with 20 bases remaining between them. Germline V gene data show CDR1 as MNHEY and CDR2 as SMNVEV (reference sequence). The CDR3 contains 17 residues.

Sequenced input: blood. The chain joins TRBV27 to TRBJ2-7; unclear D gene. The sequence was collected from a man aged 45 to 65 with Graves' hyperthyroidism. The CDR3 nucleotides read TGTGCCAGCAGTCCGATGGGCGGTCAGGCCAGCTCCTACGAGCAGTACTTC. Translated: CASSPMGGQASSYEQYF.